A single sample gave rise to the 21 T cell receptor beta chains below, sequenced in a study of cytomegalovirus exposure and HLA in healthy donors. The study ran its PCR with 60 Vbeta and 13 Jbeta primers. Clones were read by immunoSEQ multiplex PCR, and TCRdb kept only the in-frame ones, dropping some. The sample consists of 150,000 to 200,000 clones, roughly 79% of them appearing once. The sample taken for sequencing was PBMCs. These receptors were collected from a male donor in good health and CMV-seronegative.

The gene calls are TRBV6-1 and TRBJ2-1, with TRBD2 matching over 9 bases. The CDR3 runs to 19 residues. V was clipped by 4 bases and J by 6 bases; unmatched bases: 19. Germline-derived CDR1 and CDR2 are MNHNS and SASEGT. For the CDR3, the DNA is TGTGCCAGCAGTGGAGGCCTTGGAGTAGCGGGGGCCTACGTCAATGAGCAGTTCTTC. The encoded protein is CASSGGLGVAGAYVNEQFF.

V is TRBV19 and J is TRBJ1-2; D might be TRBD1 (5 bases). Germline CDR1 reads LNHDA; CDR2 reads SQIVND (reference sequence). The CDR3 extends over 14 amino acids. Trimming left V 5 bases short and J 7 bases short, with 17 bases between. The CDR3 loop reads CASSSIEKGFGYTF. The CDR3 DNA reads as TGTGCCAGTAGTTCTATCGAGAAGGGGTTTGGCTACACCTTC. The full variable domain, rest sourced from reference TRBV19 and TRBJ1-2, is DGGITQSPKYLFRKEGQNVTLSCEQNLNHDAMYWYRQDPGQGLRLIYYSQIVNDFQKGDIAEGYSVSREKKESFPLTVTSAQKNPTAFYLCASSSIEKGFGYTFGSGTRLTVV.

This sequence joins TRBV6-5 and TRBJ1-2; possibly TRBD1 for D (5 bases). V lost 0 bases and J 6 bases, leaving 8 bases between the germline ends. There are 13 residues in the CDR3. CDR1 is MNHEY and CDR2 is SVGAGI in the germline V gene. The CDR3 DNA is TGTGCCAGCAGTTACTCGTCAGGGAATGGCTACACCTTC. It translates to CASSYSSGNGYTF.

The chain has TRBV27 and TRBJ1-1; perhaps TRBD1 as D (5 bases). CDR1 and CDR2 from the germline V gene are MNHEY and SMNVEV (reference sequence). Trimming cost V 0 bases and J 0 bases, with 11 bases left between them. There are 16 residues in the CDR3. The CDR3 reads CASSLSGLGVNTEAFF. CDR3 coding DNA: TGTGCCAGCAGTTTATCGGGACTAGGGGTGAACACTGAAGCTTTCTTT.

The rearrangement links TRBV5-1 to TRBJ1-1; no clear D gene. This CDR3 comprises 16 residues. The germline gives CDR1 SGHRS, CDR2 YFSETQ. The germline V and J ends were trimmed by 1 base and 4 bases, with 17 bases remaining between them. The CDR3 loop reads CASSLMSGFLGTEAFF. The CDR3 DNA reads TGCGCCAGCAGCTTGATGTCGGGATTTCTGGGCACTGAAGCTTTCTTT.

With respect to this clone: The sample holds other DNA sequences that translate to the same CDR3. The gene calls are TRBV6-5 and TRBJ1-1, with D uncertain. CDR3 length: 13 residues. In germline, CDR1 is MNHEY, CDR2 SVGAGI. Trimming cost V 5 bases and J 1 base, with 8 bases left between them. The CDR3: CASSTGSNTEAFF. CDR3 nucleotide sequence: TGTGCCAGCAGTACCGGGTCGAACACTGAAGCTTTCTTT.

The chain joins TRBV15 to TRBJ1-3; the D gene is possibly TRBD1 (6 bases). The CDR3 has 14 amino acids. Germline lookup yields CDR1 LNHNV and CDR2 YYDKDF (reference sequence). Between the trimmed V and J ends, which lost 9 bases and 1 base, there was a span of 13 bases. DNA for the CDR3: TGTGCCACGAAACTTCAGGGGTCTGGAAACACCATATATTTT. This encodes CATKLQGSGNTIYF.

The J gene is TRBJ2-1, the V gene TRBV2, with 7 bases identical to TRBD2. The V gene's germline CDR1 is SNHLY and CDR2 FYNNEI. Trimming removed 1 base from V and 2 bases from J; junction bases left unmatched: 5. This CDR3 contains 16 residues. The chain's CDR3 is CASSEVLAVTYNEQFF. DNA of the CDR3: TGTGCCAGCAGTGAAGTCCTAGCGGTTACCTACAATGAGCAGTTCTTC.

Here the CDR3 DNA reads TGTGCCAGCAGCTTTCCGAGTTTAGACACCGGGGAGCTGTTTTTT. This sequence encodes CASSFPSLDTGELFF. The rearrangement joins TRBV5-4 to TRBJ2-2, with D unresolved. The V and J ends lost 2 bases and 3 bases respectively, with 11 bases between them. CDR1 SGHNT and CDR2 YYREEE come from the germline V gene (reference sequence). This CDR3 is built from 15 residues.

V is TRBV9 and J is TRBJ1-6; 8 nucleotides align to TRBD1. This CDR3 spans 16 amino acids. CDR1 is SGDLS and CDR2 is YYNGEE in the germline V gene. J was trimmed by 4 bases and V by 3 bases; bases with no gene match: 6. CDR3 residues: CASSAQQGVYNSPLHF. CDR3 DNA: TGTGCCAGCAGCGCCCAACAGGGGGTATATAATTCACCCCTCCACTTT.

The chain carries TRBV29-1 and TRBJ1-6; the match to TRBD1 covers 7 bases. The CDR3 runs 15 residues. The V gene's germline CDR1 is SQVTM and CDR2 ANQGSEA. J was trimmed by 6 bases and V by 5 bases; bases with no gene match: 10. The CDR3 region has the DNA TGCAGCGTTCTCTCGGGATACAGGGGTAATTCACCCCTCCACTTT. Protein sequence: CSVLSGYRGNSPLHF.

The rearrangement links TRBV6-6 to TRBJ1-1, with no clear D. Trimming left V 5 bases short and J 0 bases short, with 10 bases between. CDR3 length: 14 amino acids. The germline CDR1 and CDR2 sequences are MNHNY and SVGAGI (reference sequence). The CDR3 DNA reads TGTGCCAGCAGTCGGACTTCGGTGAACACTGAAGCTTTCTTT. Protein: CASSRTSVNTEAFF.

The chain recombines TRBV6-5 with TRBJ2-3; D is undetermined. The V gene's germline CDR1 is MNHEY and CDR2 SVGAGI. Trimming left V 2 bases short and J 4 bases short, with 7 bases between. This CDR3 has 13 amino acids. CDR3 residues: CASSYRSADTQYF. Written as DNA, the CDR3 is TGTGCCAGCAGTTACCGGAGCGCAGATACGCAGTATTTT.

The rearrangement links TRBV11-2 to TRBJ1-2; D is possibly TRBD1 (5 bases). Germline CDR1 reads SGHAT; CDR2 reads FQNNGV. V lost 0 bases and J 3 bases, leaving 14 bases between the germline ends. The CDR3 length is 16 residues. CDR3 nucleotide sequence: TGTGCCAGCAGCTTAGACTCCTTTGGGGGGGACTATGGCTACACCTTC. It yields the protein CASSLDSFGGDYGYTF.

This rearrangement joins TRBV18 to TRBJ1-1; no reliable D call. The CDR3 has 15 residues. Trimming stripped 0 bases from V and 0 bases from J, with 8 bases between. Germline CDR1 is KGHSH and CDR2 is LQKENI. CDR3 protein: CASSPPRGMNTEAFF. CDR3 coding DNA: TGTGCCAGCTCACCACCAAGAGGGATGAACACTGAAGCTTTCTTT.

This clone was detected a few times. This chain joins TRBV19 and TRBJ1-2; a weak D match, TRBD1 (5 bases). The CDR3 loop spans 16 amino acids. CDR1 is LNHDA and CDR2 is SQIVND in the germline V gene (reference sequence). Trimming removed 3 bases from V and 6 bases from J, with 20 bases in between. The CDR3 nucleotides are TGTGCCAGTAGTATTCCGGGACTGCAGTTTAAGGATGGCTACACCTTC. This codes for CASSIPGLQFKDGYTF.

The rearrangement joins TRBV6-5 to TRBJ2-7, with 12 bases matching TRBD1. The germline CDR1 and CDR2 sequences are MNHEY and SVGAGI. The CDR3 is made up of 16 amino acids. The J segment lost 7 bases and the V segment lost 0 bases, leaving 7 bases of the junction unmatched. The CDR3 DNA reads as TGTGCCAGCAGTTACTCGACCGGGACAGGGGGCTTAGAGCAGTACTTC. It codes for CASSYSTGTGGLEQYF.

The chain has TRBV7-2 and TRBJ1-1, with D perhaps TRBD1 (6 bases). V was clipped by 2 bases and J by 1 base, with 11 bases between them. This CDR3 region has 15 residues. The germline V gene has CDR1 SGHTA and CDR2 FQGNSA. Written as DNA, the CDR3 is TGTGCCAGCAGCTTACAGCGGGGGCGGAACACTGAAGCTTTCTTT. This sequence encodes CASSLQRGRNTEAFF.

This clone has just one count. The CDR3 DNA reads TGTGCCTGGAGGACAGGGGAGAACACTGAAGCTTTCTTT. It codes for CAWRTGENTEAFF. V gene TRBV30 combines with J gene TRBJ1-1, with TRBD1 matching over 8 bases. Looked up from germline, CDR1 is GTSNPN and CDR2 is SVGIG (reference sequence). The J segment lost 1 base and the V segment lost 3 bases, leaving 1 base of the junction unmatched. The CDR3 runs 13 residues.

The chain recombines TRBV18 with TRBJ2-7; D remains unclear. V was clipped by 6 bases and J by 1 base, with 7 bases between them. The CDR3 consists of 12 residues. Per germline, CDR1 KGHSH and CDR2 LQKENI. For the CDR3, the DNA is TGTGCCAGCTCTGGTCAGTCCTACGAGCAGTACTTC. This codes for CASSGQSYEQYF.

The chain recombines TRBV7-3 with TRBJ1-2; 7 bases map to TRBD1. The CDR3 is 13 amino acids. Germline assignment: CDR1 SGHTA and CDR2 FQGTGA. The ends lost 2 bases at V and 3 bases at J; junction bases unmatched: 0. Written as DNA, the CDR3 is TGTGCCAGCAGCTTAGACAGGGACTATGGCTACACCTTC. As protein: CASSLDRDYGYTF.